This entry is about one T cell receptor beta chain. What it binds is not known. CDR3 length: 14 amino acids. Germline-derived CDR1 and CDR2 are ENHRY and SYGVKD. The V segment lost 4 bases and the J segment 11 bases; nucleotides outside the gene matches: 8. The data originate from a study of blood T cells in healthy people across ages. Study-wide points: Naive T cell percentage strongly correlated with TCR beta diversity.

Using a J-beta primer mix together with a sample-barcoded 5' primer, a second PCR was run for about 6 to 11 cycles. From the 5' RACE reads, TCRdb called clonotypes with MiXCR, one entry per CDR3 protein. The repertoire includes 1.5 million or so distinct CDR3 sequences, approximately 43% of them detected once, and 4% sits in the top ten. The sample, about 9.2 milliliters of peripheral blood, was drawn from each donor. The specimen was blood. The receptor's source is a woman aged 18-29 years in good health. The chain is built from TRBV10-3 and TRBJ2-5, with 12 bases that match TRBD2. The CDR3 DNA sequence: TGTGCCATCAGTGGGACTAGCGGGACCAATGAGCAGTACTTC. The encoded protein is CAISGTSGTNEQYF.